These T cell receptor beta chains were read from a single sample in a study of CD8 T cells in ankylosing spondylitis. MiXCR, run by TCRdb on the 5' RACE reads, gives a single entry per CDR3 protein. In the table there are about 540,000 distinct CDR3 sequences, 12% of which are singletons. Material for sequencing was blood, either unsorted or a sorted T cell fraction (not recorded which). These receptor sequences come from a male donor with ankylosing spondylitis. Each CDR3 is given with its conserved first and last residue. The order of the fields is CDR3 length, V gene, D gene, clone size, J gene, CDR3 protein, CDR3 DNA. D genes are given only for firm matches. Size values are once, few and many counts, or a class for expanded clones, and some rows have none.

CDR3 length: 13
V gene: TRBV29-1
D gene: .
clone size: few
J gene: TRBJ1-1
CDR3 protein: CSVVAVSNTEAFF
CDR3 DNA: TGCAGCGTTGTAGCGGTCTCGAACACTGAAGCTTTCTTT

CDR3 length: 14
V gene: TRBV28
D gene: TRBD1
clone size: .
J gene: TRBJ1-2
CDR3 protein: CASSAGQADYGYTF
CDR3 DNA: TGTGCCAGCAGTGCGGGACAGGCGGACTATGGCTACACCTTC

CDR3 length: 13
V gene: TRBV20-1
D gene: .
clone size: many
J gene: TRBJ2-1
CDR3 protein: CSARQDTYNEQFF
CDR3 DNA: TGCAGTGCTAGGCAGGATACCTACAATGAGCAGTTCTTC

CDR3 length: 13
V gene: TRBV5-6
D gene: .
clone size: .
J gene: TRBJ2-1
CDR3 protein: CASSWTADNEQFF
CDR3 DNA: TGTGCCAGCAGCTGGACAGCAGACAATGAGCAGTTCTTC

CDR3 length: 15
V gene: TRBV5-1
D gene: .
clone size: .
J gene: TRBJ1-5
CDR3 protein: CASSLDTAGGQPQHF
CDR3 DNA: TGCGCCAGCAGCTTGGACACTGCAGGAGGTCAGCCCCAGCATTTT

CDR3 length: 16
V gene: TRBV7-9
D gene: .
clone size: few
J gene: TRBJ1-4
CDR3 protein: CASSSTGFAINEKLFF
CDR3 DNA: TGTGCCAGCAGCTCGACCGGTTTCGCAATTAATGAAAAACTGTTTTTT

CDR3 length: 16
V gene: TRBV11-2
D gene: .
clone size: few
J gene: TRBJ2-2
CDR3 protein: CASSTKTARVIGELFF
CDR3 DNA: TGTGCCAGCAGCACAAAAACAGCTCGAGTCATCGGGGAGCTGTTTTTT

CDR3 length: 12
V gene: TRBV29-1
D gene: .
clone size: .
J gene: TRBJ1-2
CDR3 protein: CSVVPGGGGYTF
CDR3 DNA: TGCAGCGTTGTTCCCGGGGGTGGCGGCTACACCTTC

CDR3 length: 13
V gene: TRBV6-6
D gene: .
clone size: .
J gene: TRBJ2-1
CDR3 protein: CASSPGSGGEQFF
CDR3 DNA: TGTGCCAGCAGTCCAGGGTCTGGGGGGGAGCAGTTCTTC

CDR3 length: 16
V gene: TRBV12-3/TRBV12-4
D gene: .
clone size: .
J gene: TRBJ2-1
CDR3 protein: CASSLSVGRGGSEQFF
CDR3 DNA: TGTGCCAGCAGTTTATCGGTTGGGCGAGGGGGGAGTGAGCAGTTCTTC

CDR3 length: 14
V gene: TRBV10-2
D gene: .
clone size: few
J gene: TRBJ1-5
CDR3 protein: CASSEAQSNQPQHF
CDR3 DNA: TGCGCCAGCAGTGAAGCCCAGAGCAATCAGCCCCAGCATTTT

CDR3 length: 14
V gene: TRBV12-3/TRBV12-4
D gene: .
clone size: many
J gene: TRBJ2-3
CDR3 protein: CASSLGLDRDTQYF
CDR3 DNA: TGTGCCAGCAGTTTGGGTCTTGACAGAGATACGCAGTATTTT

CDR3 length: 14
V gene: TRBV18
D gene: .
clone size: few
J gene: TRBJ2-3
CDR3 protein: CASSPLSDSDTQYF
CDR3 DNA: TGTGCCAGCTCACCACTATCAGATTCAGATACGCAGTATTTT

CDR3 length: 16
V gene: TRBV7-2
D gene: .
clone size: few
J gene: TRBJ1-1
CDR3 protein: CASSLPGSPLNTEAFF
CDR3 DNA: TGTGCCAGCAGCTTGCCAGGATCGCCCCTGAACACTGAAGCTTTCTTT

CDR3 length: 13
V gene: TRBV20-1
D gene: .
clone size: .
J gene: TRBJ2-5
CDR3 protein: CSASRDYQETQYF
CDR3 DNA: TGCAGTGCCAGCCGAGACTACCAAGAGACCCAGTACTTC

CDR3 length: 14
V gene: TRBV4-2
D gene: TRBD2
clone size: few
J gene: TRBJ2-3
CDR3 protein: CASSQAQREDTQYF
CDR3 DNA: TGTGCCAGCAGCCAAGCTCAGCGGGAAGATACGCAGTATTTT

CDR3 length: 15
V gene: TRBV3-1
D gene: .
clone size: few
J gene: TRBJ2-7
CDR3 protein: CASSQGAGLSYEQYF
CDR3 DNA: TGTGCCAGCAGCCAAGGAGCGGGCCTCTCCTACGAGCAGTACTTC

CDR3 length: 13
V gene: TRBV20-1
D gene: .
clone size: few
J gene: TRBJ1-4
CDR3 protein: CSATLPTNEKLFF
CDR3 DNA: TGCAGTGCAACACTCCCAACTAATGAAAAACTGTTTTTT

CDR3 length: 10
V gene: TRBV7-2
D gene: .
clone size: few
J gene: TRBJ2-1
CDR3 protein: CASRGSEQFF
CDR3 DNA: TGTGCCAGCAGGGGATCAGAGCAGTTCTTC

CDR3 length: 16
V gene: TRBV9
D gene: TRBD2
clone size: .
J gene: TRBJ2-3
CDR3 protein: CASSPSTSGGTDTQYF
CDR3 DNA: TGTGCCAGCAGCCCGTCGACTAGCGGGGGCACAGATACGCAGTATTTT

CDR3 length: 14
V gene: TRBV2
D gene: TRBD1
clone size: .
J gene: TRBJ2-3
CDR3 protein: CASRGQGRADTQYF
CDR3 DNA: TGTGCCAGCAGGGGACAGGGTCGGGCAGATACGCAGTATTTT

CDR3 length: 14
V gene: TRBV20-1
D gene: .
clone size: few
J gene: TRBJ1-5
CDR3 protein: CSTLTDRSNQPQHF
CDR3 DNA: TGCAGTACTTTGACGGATAGATCGAATCAGCCCCAGCATTTT

CDR3 length: 14
V gene: TRBV12-3/TRBV12-4
D gene: TRBD1
clone size: .
J gene: TRBJ2-1
CDR3 protein: CASSLEQGASEQFF
CDR3 DNA: TGTGCCAGCAGTTTAGAACAGGGGGCAAGCGAGCAGTTCTTC

CDR3 length: 14
V gene: TRBV11-3
D gene: .
clone size: .
J gene: TRBJ2-1
CDR3 protein: CASSLAPGVNEQFF
CDR3 DNA: TGTGCCAGCAGCTTAGCCCCCGGGGTCAATGAGCAGTTCTTC

CDR3 length: 14
V gene: TRBV12-3/TRBV12-4
D gene: .
clone size: many
J gene: TRBJ1-2
CDR3 protein: CASSPRQGIGGYTF
CDR3 DNA: TGTGCCAGCAGTCCCCGCCAGGGAATCGGTGGCTACACCTTC

CDR3 length: 19
V gene: TRBV4-1
D gene: TRBD2
clone size: many
J gene: TRBJ2-5
CDR3 protein: CASSQTWTSGSVNQETQYF
CDR3 DNA: TGCGCCAGCAGCCAGACTTGGACTAGCGGGAGCGTCAACCAAGAGACCCAGTACTTC

CDR3 length: 13
V gene: TRBV20-1
D gene: TRBD1
clone size: few
J gene: TRBJ1-5
CDR3 protein: CSARDSVNQPQHF
CDR3 DNA: TGCAGTGCCCGGGACAGCGTCAATCAGCCCCAGCATTTT

CDR3 length: 14
V gene: TRBV20-1
D gene: TRBD2
clone size: .
J gene: TRBJ2-1
CDR3 protein: CSAQTSGRGDEQFF
CDR3 DNA: TGCAGTGCCCAGACTAGCGGGAGGGGTGATGAGCAGTTCTTC

CDR3 length: 13
V gene: TRBV7-7
D gene: .
clone size: medium-sized
J gene: TRBJ2-1
CDR3 protein: CASSLGLEGEQFF
CDR3 DNA: TGTGCCAGCAGCTTAGGGCTAGAGGGTGAGCAGTTCTTC

CDR3 length: 14
V gene: TRBV6-5
D gene: .
clone size: .
J gene: TRBJ1-5
CDR3 protein: CASSYGRGDQPQHF
CDR3 DNA: TGTGCCAGCAGTTACGGGAGGGGAGATCAGCCCCAGCATTTT

CDR3 length: 15
V gene: TRBV7-2
D gene: .
clone size: .
J gene: TRBJ1-5
CDR3 protein: CASSHGSGSNQPQHF
CDR3 DNA: TGTGCCAGCAGCCACGGTTCAGGGTCCAATCAGCCCCAGCATTTT

CDR3 length: 16
V gene: TRBV7-2
D gene: TRBD2
clone size: many
J gene: TRBJ2-1
CDR3 protein: CASSLGTSGTYNEQFF
CDR3 DNA: TGTGCCAGCAGCTTGGGGACTAGCGGAACCTACAATGAGCAGTTCTTC

CDR3 length: 12
V gene: TRBV30
D gene: .
clone size: many
J gene: TRBJ1-2
CDR3 protein: CAWDRDNYGYTF
CDR3 DNA: TGTGCCTGGGACCGGGACAACTATGGCTACACCTTC

CDR3 length: 14
V gene: TRBV3-1
D gene: .
clone size: .
J gene: TRBJ1-2
CDR3 protein: CASHRRGGLYGYTF
CDR3 DNA: TGTGCCAGTCATCGCCGCGGGGGGCTCTATGGCTACACCTTC

CDR3 length: 15
V gene: TRBV24-1
D gene: .
clone size: few
J gene: TRBJ2-1
CDR3 protein: CATSRGPSGVDEQFF
CDR3 DNA: TGTGCCACCAGTAGGGGTCCGAGTGGGGTCGATGAGCAGTTCTTC

CDR3 length: 15
V gene: TRBV20-1
D gene: TRBD2
clone size: .
J gene: TRBJ2-3
CDR3 protein: CSARGLAKSTDTQYF
CDR3 DNA: TGCAGTGCTCGCGGACTAGCAAAGAGCACAGATACGCAGTATTTT

CDR3 length: 14
V gene: TRBV20-1
D gene: TRBD1
clone size: many
J gene: TRBJ2-1
CDR3 protein: CSADDRAGYNEQFF
CDR3 DNA: TGCAGTGCGGATGACAGGGCCGGATACAATGAGCAGTTCTTC

CDR3 length: 13
V gene: TRBV12-3/TRBV12-4
D gene: .
clone size: many
J gene: TRBJ1-1
CDR3 protein: CASSTDRTSEAFF
CDR3 DNA: TGTGCCAGCAGTACCGACAGGACGTCTGAAGCTTTCTTT

CDR3 length: 14
V gene: TRBV5-6
D gene: TRBD1
clone size: many
J gene: TRBJ2-5
CDR3 protein: CASSWGQFQETQYF
CDR3 DNA: TGTGCCAGCAGCTGGGGACAGTTCCAAGAGACCCAGTACTTC

CDR3 length: 18
V gene: TRBV2
D gene: .
clone size: few
J gene: TRBJ1-5
CDR3 protein: CASSGTELLTIADQPQHF
CDR3 DNA: TGTGCCAGCAGTGGGACAGAGCTACTAACAATAGCGGATCAGCCCCAGCATTTT

CDR3 length: 18
V gene: TRBV20-1
D gene: TRBD1
clone size: .
J gene: TRBJ2-2
CDR3 protein: CSARIFNNSGGASGELFF
CDR3 DNA: TGCAGTGCTAGAATCTTCAATAATTCAGGGGGCGCGTCCGGGGAGCTGTTTTTT

CDR3 length: 15
V gene: TRBV7-6
D gene: .
clone size: few
J gene: TRBJ2-5
CDR3 protein: CASSLTRGEQETQYF
CDR3 DNA: TGTGCCAGCAGCTTAACCAGGGGAGAGCAAGAGACCCAGTACTTC

CDR3 length: 16
V gene: TRBV5-1
D gene: .
clone size: .
J gene: TRBJ2-7
CDR3 protein: CASSLDGTLSSYEQYF
CDR3 DNA: TGCGCCAGCAGCTTGGACGGGACCCTGAGCTCCTACGAGCAGTACTTC

CDR3 length: 15
V gene: TRBV7-7
D gene: .
clone size: .
J gene: TRBJ2-3
CDR3 protein: CASTTQRTLTDTQYF
CDR3 DNA: TGTGCCAGCACCACCCAGCGGACGCTCACAGATACGCAGTATTTT

CDR3 length: 15
V gene: TRBV7-2
D gene: .
clone size: few
J gene: TRBJ2-1
CDR3 protein: CASSLYGGNYNEQFF
CDR3 DNA: TGTGCCAGCAGCTTATACGGGGGCAACTACAATGAGCAGTTCTTC

CDR3 length: 14
V gene: TRBV3-1
D gene: .
clone size: .
J gene: TRBJ2-3
CDR3 protein: CASAPSGSTDTQYF
CDR3 DNA: TGTGCCAGCGCCCCATCCGGTAGCACAGATACGCAGTATTTT

CDR3 length: 15
V gene: TRBV3-1
D gene: TRBD1
clone size: .
J gene: TRBJ2-1
CDR3 protein: CASSLDGTGVREQFF
CDR3 DNA: TGTGCCAGCAGCCTAGACGGGACAGGGGTTAGGGAGCAGTTCTTC

CDR3 length: 14
V gene: TRBV5-1
D gene: TRBD1
clone size: .
J gene: TRBJ1-4
CDR3 protein: CASSLGQVNEKLFF
CDR3 DNA: TGCGCCAGCAGCTTAGGACAGGTCAATGAAAAACTGTTTTTT

CDR3 length: 15
V gene: TRBV7-8
D gene: .
clone size: .
J gene: TRBJ1-1
CDR3 protein: CASSLRDSTNTEAFF
CDR3 DNA: TGTGCCAGCAGCTTACGAGACAGCACGAACACTGAAGCTTTCTTT

CDR3 length: 16
V gene: TRBV7-9
D gene: .
clone size: many
J gene: TRBJ1-3
CDR3 protein: CASSHIGRDGGNTIYF
CDR3 DNA: TGTGCCAGCAGCCATATAGGTCGGGACGGAGGAAACACCATATATTTT

CDR3 length: 13
V gene: TRBV24-1
D gene: .
clone size: .
J gene: TRBJ2-3
CDR3 protein: CATSEPSTDTQYF
CDR3 DNA: TGTGCCACCAGTGAACCTAGCACAGATACGCAGTATTTT

CDR3 length: 17
V gene: TRBV9
D gene: TRBD1
clone size: few
J gene: TRBJ1-2
CDR3 protein: CASSEWGQEFYNYGYTF
CDR3 DNA: TGTGCCAGCAGCGAGTGGGGACAGGAATTTTATAACTATGGCTACACCTTC

CDR3 length: 15
V gene: TRBV5-1
D gene: .
clone size: few
J gene: TRBJ1-5
CDR3 protein: CASSLSTGSNQPQHF
CDR3 DNA: TGCGCCAGCAGCTTGTCTACAGGAAGCAATCAGCCCCAGCATTTT

CDR3 length: 15
V gene: TRBV6-2/TRBV6-3
D gene: .
clone size: .
J gene: TRBJ2-1
CDR3 protein: CASSDPGPSRDEQFF
CDR3 DNA: TGTGCCAGCAGTGATCCGGGACCATCTAGAGATGAGCAGTTCTTC

CDR3 length: 15
V gene: TRBV7-9
D gene: .
clone size: .
J gene: TRBJ2-2
CDR3 protein: CASTLRDNNTGELFF
CDR3 DNA: TGTGCCAGCACCCTAAGGGACAACAACACCGGGGAGCTGTTTTTT

CDR3 length: 13
V gene: TRBV20-1
D gene: .
clone size: .
J gene: TRBJ2-3
CDR3 protein: CSASPTGTDTQYF
CDR3 DNA: TGCAGTGCTAGCCCGACAGGCACAGATACGCAGTATTTT